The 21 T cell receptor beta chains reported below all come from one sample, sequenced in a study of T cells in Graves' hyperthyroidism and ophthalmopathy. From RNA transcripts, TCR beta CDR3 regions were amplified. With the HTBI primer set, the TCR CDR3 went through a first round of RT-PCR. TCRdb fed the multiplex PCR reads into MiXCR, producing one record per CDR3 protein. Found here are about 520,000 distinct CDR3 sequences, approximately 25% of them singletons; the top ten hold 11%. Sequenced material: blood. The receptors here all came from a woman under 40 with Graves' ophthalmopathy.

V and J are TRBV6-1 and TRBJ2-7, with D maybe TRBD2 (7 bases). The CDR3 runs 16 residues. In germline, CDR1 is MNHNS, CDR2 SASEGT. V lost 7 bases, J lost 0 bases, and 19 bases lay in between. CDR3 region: CASTGGSGHPSYEQYF. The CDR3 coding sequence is TGTGCCAGCACCGGGGGGTCGGGACACCCCTCCTACGAGCAGTACTTC.

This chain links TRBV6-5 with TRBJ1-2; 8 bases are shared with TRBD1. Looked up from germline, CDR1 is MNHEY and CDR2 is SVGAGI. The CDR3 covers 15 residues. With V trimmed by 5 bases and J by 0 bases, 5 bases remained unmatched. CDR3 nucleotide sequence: TGTGCCAGCAGTGCGGACAGGGTAACTAACTATGGCTACACCTTC. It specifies CASSADRVTNYGYTF.

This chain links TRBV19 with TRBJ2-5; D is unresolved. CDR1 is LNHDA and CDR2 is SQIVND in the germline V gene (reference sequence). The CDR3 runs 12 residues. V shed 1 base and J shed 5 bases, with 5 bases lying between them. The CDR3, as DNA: TGTGCCAGTAGTATAGGACGGGAGACCCAGTACTTC. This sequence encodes CASSIGRETQYF.

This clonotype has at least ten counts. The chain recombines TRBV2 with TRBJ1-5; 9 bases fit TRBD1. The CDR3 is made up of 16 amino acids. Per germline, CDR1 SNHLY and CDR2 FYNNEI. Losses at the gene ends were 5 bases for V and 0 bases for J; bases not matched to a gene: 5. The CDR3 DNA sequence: TGTGCCAGCAGTCGGGACAGGGAATCTAGCAATCAGCCCCAGCATTTT. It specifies CASSRDRESSNQPQHF.

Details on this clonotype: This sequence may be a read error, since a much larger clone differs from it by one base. For the CDR3, the DNA is TGCAGCGTTAAGTCCAACGGGGAGACCCGGTACTTC. Protein: CSVKSNGETRYF. The gene calls are TRBV29-1 and TRBJ2-5; TRBD2 is a possible D gene (5 bases). Germline V gives CDR1 SQVTM, CDR2 ANQGSEA. The CDR3 runs to 12 residues.

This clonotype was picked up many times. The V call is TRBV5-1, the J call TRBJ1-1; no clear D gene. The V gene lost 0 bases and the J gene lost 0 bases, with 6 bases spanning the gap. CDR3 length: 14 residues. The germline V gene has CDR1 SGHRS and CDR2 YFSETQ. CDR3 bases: TGCGCCAGCAGCTTGGGGCGGGTGAACACTGAAGCTTTCTTT. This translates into CASSLGRVNTEAFF. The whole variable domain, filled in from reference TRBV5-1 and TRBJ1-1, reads KAGVTQTPRYLIKTRGQQVTLSCSPISGHRSVSWYQQTPGQGLQFLFEYFSETQRNKGNFPGRFSGRQFSNSRSEMNVSTLELGDSALYLCASSLGRVNTEAFFGQGTRLTVV.

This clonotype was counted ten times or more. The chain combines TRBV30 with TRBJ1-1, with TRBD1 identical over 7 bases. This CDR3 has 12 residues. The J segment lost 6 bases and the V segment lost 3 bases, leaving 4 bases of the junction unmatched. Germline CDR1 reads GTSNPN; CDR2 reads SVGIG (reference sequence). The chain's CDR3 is CAWSPGQSEAFF. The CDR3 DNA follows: TGTGCCTGGAGCCCGGGACAGTCTGAAGCTTTCTTT. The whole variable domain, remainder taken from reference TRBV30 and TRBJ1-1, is SQTIHQWPATLVQPVGSPLSLECTVEGTSNPNLYWYRQAAGRGLQLLFYSVGIGQISSEVPQNLSASRPQDRQFILSSKKLLLSDSGFYLCAWSPGQSEAFFGQGTRLTVV.

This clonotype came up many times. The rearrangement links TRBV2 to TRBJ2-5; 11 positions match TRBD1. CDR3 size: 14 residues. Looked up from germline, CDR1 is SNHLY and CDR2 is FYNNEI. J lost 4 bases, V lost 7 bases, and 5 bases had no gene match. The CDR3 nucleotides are TGTGCCAGCACCGGGACAGGGGGTATAGAGACCCAGTACTTC. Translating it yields CASTGTGGIETQYF.

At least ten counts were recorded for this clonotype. The CDR3 region has the DNA TGTGCCAGCAGCCGGGACGGAACGAACTATGGCTACACCTTC. It is translated as CASSRDGTNYGYTF. The genes are TRBV28 and TRBJ1-2; the D gene is possibly TRBD1 (5 bases). The CDR3 is made up of 14 amino acids. Germline CDR1 reads MDHEN; CDR2 reads SYDVKM. V was trimmed by 6 bases and J by 2 bases, leaving 13 bases between them.

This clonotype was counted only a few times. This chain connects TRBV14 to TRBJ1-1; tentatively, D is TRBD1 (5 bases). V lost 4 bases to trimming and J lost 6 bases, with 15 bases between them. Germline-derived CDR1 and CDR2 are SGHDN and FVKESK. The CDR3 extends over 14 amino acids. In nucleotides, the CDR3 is TGTGCCAGCAGCCCATCTGAAGGGGTAGCTGAAGCTTTCTTT. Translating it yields CASSPSEGVAEAFF.

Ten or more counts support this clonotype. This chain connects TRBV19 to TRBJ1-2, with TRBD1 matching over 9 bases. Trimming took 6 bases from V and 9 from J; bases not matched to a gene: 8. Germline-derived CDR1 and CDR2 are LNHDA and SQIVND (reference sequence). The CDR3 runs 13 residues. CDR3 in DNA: TGTGCCAGTAGCCCGGGACAGGGATACAGCTACACCTTC. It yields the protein CASSPGQGYSYTF. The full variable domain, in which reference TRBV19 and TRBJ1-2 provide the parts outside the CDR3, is DGGITQSPKYLFRKEGQNVTLSCEQNLNHDAMYWYRQDPGQGLRLIYYSQIVNDFQKGDIAEGYSVSREKKESFPLTVTSAQKNPTAFYLCASSPGQGYSYTFGSGTRLTVV.

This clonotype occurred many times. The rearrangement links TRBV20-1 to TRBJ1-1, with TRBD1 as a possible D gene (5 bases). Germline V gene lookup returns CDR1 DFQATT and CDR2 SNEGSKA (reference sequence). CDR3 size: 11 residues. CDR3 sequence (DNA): TGCAGAGTAGTGGGGGGCACTGAAGCTTTCTTT. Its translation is CRVVGGTEAFF.

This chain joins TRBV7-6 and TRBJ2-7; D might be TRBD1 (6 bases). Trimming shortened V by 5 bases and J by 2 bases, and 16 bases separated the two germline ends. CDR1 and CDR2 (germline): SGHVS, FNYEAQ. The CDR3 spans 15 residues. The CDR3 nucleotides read TGTGCCAGCAGCAACGTCATTAGGGGGACCTACGAGCAGTACTTC. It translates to CASSNVIRGTYEQYF.

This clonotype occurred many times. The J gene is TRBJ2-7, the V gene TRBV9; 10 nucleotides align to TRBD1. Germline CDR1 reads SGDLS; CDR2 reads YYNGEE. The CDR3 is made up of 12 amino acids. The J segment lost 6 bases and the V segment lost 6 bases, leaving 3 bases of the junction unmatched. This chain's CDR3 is CASKGQGGEQYF. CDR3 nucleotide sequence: TGTGCCAGCAAAGGACAGGGGGGCGAGCAGTACTTC. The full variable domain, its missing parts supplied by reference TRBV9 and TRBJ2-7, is DSGVTQTPKHLITATGQRVTLRCSPRSGDLSVYWYQQSLDQGLQFLIQYYNGEERAKGNILERFSAQQFPDLHSELNLSSLELGDSALYFCASKGQGGEQYFGPGTRLTVT.

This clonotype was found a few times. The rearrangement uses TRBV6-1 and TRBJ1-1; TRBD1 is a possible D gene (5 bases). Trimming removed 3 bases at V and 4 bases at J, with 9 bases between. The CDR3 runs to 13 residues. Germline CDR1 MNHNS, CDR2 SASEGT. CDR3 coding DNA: TGTGCCAGCAGTGAGACTCAGGGCACTGAAGCTTTCTTT. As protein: CASSETQGTEAFF.

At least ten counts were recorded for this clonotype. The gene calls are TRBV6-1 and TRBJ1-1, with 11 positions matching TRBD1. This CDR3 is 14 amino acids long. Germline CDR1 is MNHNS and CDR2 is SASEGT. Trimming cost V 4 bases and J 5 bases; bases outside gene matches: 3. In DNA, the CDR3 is TGTGCCAGCAGTGTACGGGACAGGGGGACTGAAGCTTTCTTT. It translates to CASSVRDRGTEAFF.

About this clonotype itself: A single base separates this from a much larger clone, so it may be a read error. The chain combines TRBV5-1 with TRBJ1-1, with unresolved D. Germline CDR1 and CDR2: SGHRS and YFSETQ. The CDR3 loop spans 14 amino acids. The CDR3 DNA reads TGCTCCAGCAGCGGAGGTTTTTTGAACACTGAAGCTTTCTTT. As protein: CSSSGGFLNTEAFF.

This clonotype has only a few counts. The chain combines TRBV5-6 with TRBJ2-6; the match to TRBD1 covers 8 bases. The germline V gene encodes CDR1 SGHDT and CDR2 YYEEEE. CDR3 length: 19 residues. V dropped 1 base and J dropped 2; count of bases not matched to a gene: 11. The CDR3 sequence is CASSLKTGGGRAGANVLTF. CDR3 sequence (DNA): TGTGCCAGCAGCTTGAAAACAGGGGGTGGTCGGGCTGGGGCCAACGTCCTGACTTTC.

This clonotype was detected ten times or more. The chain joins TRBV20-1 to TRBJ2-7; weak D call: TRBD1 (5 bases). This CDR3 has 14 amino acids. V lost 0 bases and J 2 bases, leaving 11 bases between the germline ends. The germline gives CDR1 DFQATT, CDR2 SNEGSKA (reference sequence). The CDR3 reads CSAREGLITYEQYF. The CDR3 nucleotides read TGCAGTGCTAGAGAGGGGCTGATAACCTACGAGCAGTACTTC.

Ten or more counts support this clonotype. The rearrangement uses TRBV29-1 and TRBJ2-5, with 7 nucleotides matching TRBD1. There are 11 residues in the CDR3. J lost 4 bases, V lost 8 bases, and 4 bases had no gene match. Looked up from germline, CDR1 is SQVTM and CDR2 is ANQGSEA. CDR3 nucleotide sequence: TGCAGCTTGACAGGGCGAGAGACCCAGTACTTC. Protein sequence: CSLTGRETQYF.

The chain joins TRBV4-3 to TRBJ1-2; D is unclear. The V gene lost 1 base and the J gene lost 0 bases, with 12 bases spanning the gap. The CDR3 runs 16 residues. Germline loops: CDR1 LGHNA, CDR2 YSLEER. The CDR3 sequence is CASSQVPGSTNYGYTF. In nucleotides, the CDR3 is TGCGCCAGCAGCCAAGTGCCCGGGTCTACTAACTATGGCTACACCTTC.